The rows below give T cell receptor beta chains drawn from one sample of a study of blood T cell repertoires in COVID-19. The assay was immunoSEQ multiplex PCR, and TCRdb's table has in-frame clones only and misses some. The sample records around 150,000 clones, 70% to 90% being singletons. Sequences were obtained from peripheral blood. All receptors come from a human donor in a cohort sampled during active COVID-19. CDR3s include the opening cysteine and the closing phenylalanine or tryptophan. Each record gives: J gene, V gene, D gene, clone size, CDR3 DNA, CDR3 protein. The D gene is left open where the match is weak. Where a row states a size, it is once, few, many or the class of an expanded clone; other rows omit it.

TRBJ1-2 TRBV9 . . TGTGCCAGCAGCGGGGCAGAAGATGGCTACACCTTC CASSGAEDGYTF
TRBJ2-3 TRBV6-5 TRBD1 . TGTGCCAGCAACAAAAGGGGGACAGGGGAAGATACGCAGTATTTT CASNKRGTGEDTQYF
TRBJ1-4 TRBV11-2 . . TGTGCCAGCAGCTTTGCAGGCGCAACTAATGAAAAACTGTTTTTT CASSFAGATNEKLFF
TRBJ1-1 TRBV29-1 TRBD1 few TGCAGCGTTGCAGGACAGGAGAACACTGAAGCTTTCTTT CSVAGQENTEAFF
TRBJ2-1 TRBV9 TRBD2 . TGTGCCAGCAGCGTAGACGAGGGAGGACTAGCCTACAATGAGCAGTTCTTC CASSVDEGGLAYNEQFF
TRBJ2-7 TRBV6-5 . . TGTGCCAGCAGGGAGACAGGCCGGTACGAGCAGTACTTC CASRETGRYEQYF
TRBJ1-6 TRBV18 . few TGTGCCAGCTCACCACCGACAGGTGTTCGTAATTCACCCCTCCACTTT CASSPPTGVRNSPLHF
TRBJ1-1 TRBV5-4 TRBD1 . TGTGCCAGCAGCGTTGACAGGGCGGTCTTAGCTTTCTTT CASSVDRAVLAFF
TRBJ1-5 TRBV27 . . TGTGCCAGCAGTTTATCCCCCAGGGGTAGTATCAATCAGCCCCAGCATTTT CASSLSPRGSINQPQHF
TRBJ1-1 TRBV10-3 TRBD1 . TGTGCCATCAGTGAGTCGACAGGGGGGGGTACTGAAGCTTTCTTT CAISESTGGGTEAFF
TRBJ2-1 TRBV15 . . TGTGCCACCAGCAGAGATTATTCCGGGGTCGATGAGCAGTTCTTC CATSRDYSGVDEQFF
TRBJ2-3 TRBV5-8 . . TGTGCCAGCACCCCCCTTCAGGAACTGGCAGGCGGCACAGATACGCAGTATTTT CASTPLQELAGGTDTQYF
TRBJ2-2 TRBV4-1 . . TGCGCCAGCAGCCAAGATCCTGGCGGAGCGAACACCGGGGAGCTGTTTTTT CASSQDPGGANTGELFF
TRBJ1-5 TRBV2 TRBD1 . TGTGCCAGCAGTGAGGGTTCTGGACAGGGACACAATCAGCCCCAGCATTTT CASSEGSGQGHNQPQHF
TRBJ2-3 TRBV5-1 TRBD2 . TGCGCCAGCAAGGGGCTAGCGGGGGTGGGCACAGATACGCAGTATTTT CASKGLAGVGTDTQYF
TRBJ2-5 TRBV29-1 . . TGCAGCGCGTGGGGCAGGGGAGAGACCCAGTACTTC CSAWGRGETQYF
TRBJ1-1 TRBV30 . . TGTGCCTGCGTCCGATTCGGGGGCACTGAAGCTTTCTTT CACVRFGGTEAFF
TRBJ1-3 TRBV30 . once TGTGCCTGGGGGACTGCTAACTCTGGAAACACCATATATTTT CAWGTANSGNTIYF
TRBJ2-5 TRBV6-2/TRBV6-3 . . TGTGCCAGCAGTTATCGTGTAGAGACCCAGTACTTC CASSYRVETQYF
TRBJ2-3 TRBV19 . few TGTGCCAGTACCCCCGGTGGGGGGGCCCCAGATACGCAGTATTTT CASTPGGGAPDTQYF
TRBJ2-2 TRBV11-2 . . TGTGCCAGCAGCTTTAGAGGACAGTTAAACACCGGGGAGCTGTTTTTT CASSFRGQLNTGELFF
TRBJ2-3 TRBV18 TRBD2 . TGTGCCAGCTCACCGGGACTAGCGGGGAACACAGATACGCAGTATTTT CASSPGLAGNTDTQYF
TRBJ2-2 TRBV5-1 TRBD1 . TGCGCCAGCAGCATTGGACAGGGGGCGAGGGCCGGGGAGCTGTTTTTT CASSIGQGARAGELFF
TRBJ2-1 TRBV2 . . TGTGCCAGTAGGGCCCGGGACATCAATGAGCAGTTCTTC CASRARDINEQFF
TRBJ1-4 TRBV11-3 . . TGTGCCAGCACCCGAGGGCAGAATGCAACTAATGAAAAACTGTTTTTT CASTRGQNATNEKLFF